This T cell receptor (beta chain) was profiled in a study of cytomegalovirus exposure and HLA in healthy donors. In regard to this clone: Its cognate antigen is unknown.

Germline V lookup: CDR1 KGHSH, CDR2 LQKENI. V was cut by 8 bases and J by 5 bases, with 13 bases left in between. The CDR3 contains 14 residues. Broader study findings: For cytomegalovirus status, the classifier reportedly gave diagnoses with high specificity and sensitivity. DRB1 had the most TCR associations and HLA-C the fewest, a later analysis found, with rates varying by HLA locus.

A multiplex PCR was run with 60 Vbeta primers and 13 Jbeta primers. TCRdb keeps only in-frame clones here, not all; method: immunoSEQ multiplex PCR. The table lists 75,000 to 90,000 clones, around 73% of them singletons. The TCR originated in a man aged 50 or older in good health and CMV-seronegative. The V call is TRBV18, the J call TRBJ1-6; weak D call: TRBD1 (6 bases). Sample: PBMCs. The CDR3 DNA reads as TGTGCCAGCCGCTTGAACAGGGATAATTCACCCCTCCACTTT. Encoded protein: CASRLNRDNSPLHF.